A single sample is the source of the 26 T cell receptor delta chains below, sequenced in a study of gamma delta lymphoproliferative disorders and STAT genes. TCRdb re-called clones from the multiplex PCR reads using CATT. The sample has approximately 1,200 delta-chain clones, roughly 1.4% seen once. Genomic DNA from isolated PBMCs served as the sequencing template. The specimen sequenced was blood. Receptors were obtained from a human donor in good health.

By sample share, this clone is medium-sized. TCRdb's listed protein matches a much larger clone and diverges from this DNA's translation at residue 7, likely through a read error; the protein shown comes from the DNA. The rearrangement links TRDV2 to TRDJ1; TRDD3 agrees at 9 bases. The germline CDR1 and CDR2 sequences are GEAIGNYY and EKD. The CDR3 covers 23 residues. The J segment lost 0 bases and the V segment lost 1 base, leaving 26 bases of the junction unmatched. The CDR3: CACDTREAITGGARPPNTDKLIF. CDR3 nucleotides: TGTGCCTGTGACACACGTGAGGCAATTACTGGGGGAGCCAGGCCCCCAAACACCGATAAACTCATCTTT.

This clone came up a few times. The V call is TRAV36/DV7, the J call TRDJ3; 8 bases are a match to TRDD3. The CDR3 extends over 19 amino acids. V lost 3 bases to trimming and J lost 2 bases; unmatched junction nucleotides: 13. Germline CDR1 and CDR2: VTNFRS and LTSSGIE (reference sequence). CDR3 amino acids: CAVGPLLGAWAWDTRQMFF. DNA for the CDR3: TGTGCTGTGGGTCCTTTACTGGGGGCTTGGGCCTGGGACACCCGACAGATGTTTTTC.

Notes on this clone: TCRdb's protein, taken from a much larger clone, differs from this DNA's translation at residue 6, likely owing to a read error; the protein displayed comes from the DNA. The chain is built from TRDV2 and TRDJ1; 8 positions agree with TRDD3. Germline CDR1 and CDR2: GEAIGNYY and EKD. The CDR3 covers 19 residues. V lost 0 bases to trimming and J lost 3 bases; unmatched junction nucleotides: 17. The CDR3 coding sequence is TGTGCCTGTGACACCCTCCCCACTAGGGGGATAGTGGGGTCCGATAAACTCATCTTT. This gives the protein CACDTLPTRGIVGSDKLIF.

This clone was seen repeatedly, ten times or more. TCRdb lists the protein of a much larger clone for this DNA, which differs at residue 9, so this is likely a read error; the protein given here is translated from the DNA itself. The chain has TRDV2 and TRDJ1, with 9 bases lining up with TRDD3. The germline V gene encodes CDR1 GEAIGNYY and CDR2 EKD. J lost 0 bases, V lost 1 base, and 26 bases had no gene match. This CDR3 region has 23 residues. The CDR3 sequence: CACDTRGAVTGGARPPNTDKLIF. Here the CDR3 DNA reads TGTGCCTGTGACACACGTGGGGCAGTTACTGGGGGAGCCAGGCCCCCAAACACCGATAAACTCATCTTT.

In the case of this clone: This likely came from a read error, as a far larger clone is one base away. This same CDR3 is encoded by further DNA sequences in the sample. The V gene is TRDV1, the J gene TRDJ1, with 9 bases matching TRDD3. Germline loops: CDR1 TSWWSYY, CDR2 QGS. The CDR3 is 21 amino acids. The DNA of the CDR3 is TGTGCCCTTGGGGAAGATGACCTCTCGCCTTACTGGGGGACCTACACCGATAAACTCATCTTT. Protein sequence: CALGEDDLSPYWGTYTDKLIF.

A remark on this clone: Only one base separates this from a far larger clonotype, so it likely reflects a read error. The same CDR3 arises from other DNA sequences in this sample as well. This chain connects TRDV1 to TRDJ1; the match to TRDD3 covers 9 bases. CDR1 is TSWWSYY and CDR2 is QGS in the germline V gene. The CDR3 is made up of 21 amino acids. CDR3 bases: TGTGCTCTTGGGGAAGATGACCTCTCGCCTTACTGGGGGACCTACACCGACAAACTCATCTTT. Protein: CALGEDDLSPYWGTYTDKLIF.

A word on this clone: TCRdb shows a much larger clone's protein in place of this DNA's translation, and the two differ at residue 18, likely through a read error; the protein shown is translated from the DNA. The chain carries TRDV1 and TRDJ1; 13 bases agree with TRDD3. With 2 bases clipped from V and 1 base from J, the junction kept 25 bases outside the gene matches. CDR3 length: 24 residues. CDR1 and CDR2 (germline): TSWWSYY, QGS. Here the CDR3 DNA reads TGTGCTCTTGGGGAAGGGGGTTGCCTTCCTACCCTTATACTGGGGGATACGTGCACCGATAAACTCATCTTT. Amino acids: CALGEGGCLPTLILGDTCTDKLIF.

This clone was counted only a few times. The TCRdb record carries a much larger clone's protein, which differs from this DNA's translation at residue 10; a read error is the likely cause, and the protein listed here is the DNA translation. The chain joins TRDV2 to TRDJ1; D not resolved. CDR3 size: 19 residues. Germline CDR1 and CDR2: GEAIGNYY and EKD. Trimming removed 3 bases at V and 0 bases at J, with 25 bases between. This chain's CDR3 is CACDPLYTLDSKYTDKLIF. CDR3 nucleotides: TGTGCCTGTGACCCTCTCTACACCTTGGATTCTAAGTACACCGATAAACTCATCTTT.

This clone was found many times. This sequence joins TRDV2 and TRDJ1; 11 nucleotides line up with TRDD3. This CDR3 has 18 amino acids. Trimming took 0 bases from V and 1 from J; bases not matched to a gene: 9. The germline V gene encodes CDR1 GEAIGNYY and CDR2 EKD. The CDR3 DNA sequence: TGTGCCTGTGACACCGTTTCTACTGGGGGATATTCCACCGATAAACTCATCTTT. This encodes CACDTVSTGGYSTDKLIF.

Note on this clone: The TCRdb record carries a much larger clone's protein, which differs from this DNA's translation at residue 9; a read error is the likely cause, and the protein listed here is the DNA translation. The chain couples TRDV1 to TRDJ1; weak D call: TRDD3 (6 bases). In germline, CDR1 is TSWWSYY, CDR2 QGS. The CDR3 is 17 amino acids. Deletions cut 0 bases from V and 0 bases from J, with 14 bases between. CDR3 loop: CALGELWGSPYTDKLIF. The CDR3 DNA reads TGTGCTCTTGGGGAACTATGGGGGTCCCCTTACACCGATAAACTCATCTTT.

In its sample, this clone was seen a few times. Only one base separates this from a far larger clonotype, so it likely reflects a read error. At the DNA level, this CDR3 is encoded by other sequences in the same sample as well. V and J are TRDV2 and TRDJ1; 8 positions match TRDD3. The CDR3 contains 19 residues. Germline V gene sequence: CDR1 GEAIGNYY, CDR2 EKD. V trimming: 0 bases; J trimming: 5 bases; junction bases outside the gene matches: 19. As DNA, the CDR3 is TGTGCCTGTGACACCTTCCCCACTAGGGGGATAGTGGGGTCTGATAAACTCATCTTT. This sequence encodes CACDTFPTRGIVGSDKLIF.

V usage is TRDV2 and J usage is TRDJ3; 10 bases are shared with TRDD3. Losses at the gene ends were 5 bases for V and 0 bases for J; bases not matched to a gene: 9. Germline values: CDR1 GEAIGNYY, CDR2 EKD. The CDR3 covers 19 residues. The CDR3 loop reads CACGSGGIRNSWDTRQMFF. Written as DNA, the CDR3 is TGTGCCTGTGGCTCTGGGGGGATACGCAACTCCTGGGACACCCGACAGATGTTTTTC.

On this clone: A far bigger clonotype differs at one base, so this is likely a read error. This sample also contains other DNA sequences that code for the same CDR3. The V call is TRDV1, the J call TRDJ1, with 8 bases aligning to TRDD3. The CDR3 is made up of 23 amino acids. Germline V gives CDR1 TSWWSYY, CDR2 QGS. The DNA for the CDR3 is TGTGCTCTCTGCGGTGGGACCTACCCCGTACTGGGGGCCTCGATAATACGGGCCGATAAACTCATCTTC. It is translated as CALCGGTYPVLGASIIRADKLIF.

Concerning this clone itself: Translating this DNA gives a protein that differs at residue 4 from the TCRdb one, which belongs to a much larger clone; a read error is likely, and the protein shown is this translation. The J gene is TRDJ4, the V gene TRDV1; D may match TRDD2 or TRDD3 (6 bases each). This CDR3 contains 20 residues. Germline CDR1 TSWWSYY, CDR2 QGS. CDR3 in DNA: TGTGCTCTTAGGGAAGGGTGGGATCCTCCTACCGTACTGGGAGCCAGACCCCTGATCTTT. This translates into CALREGWDPPTVLGARPLIF.

This clone appeared a few times. TCRdb's entry gives the protein of a much larger clone, which mismatches this DNA's translation at residue 11, likely from a read error; the protein reported here is translated from the DNA. V is TRDV1 and J is TRDJ1; 7 nucleotides align to TRDD3. Germline V CDR1 and CDR2: TSWWSYY, QGS. CDR3 length: 13 residues. The CDR3 bases are TGTGCTCTTGGAGCTGTGGGGGACCCAAAACCCATCTTT. Amino acids: CALGAVGDPKPIF.

In its sample, this clone was seen a few times. The J gene corresponds to TRDJ3; a V gene call is absent; the tabulated D call, TRDD3, remains unverified against the DNA. CDR3 size: 19 residues. The CDR3 DNA sequence: TGTGCCTCCCTACCTGGGGGATACGGGGGGTCCTGGGACACCCGACAGATGTTTTTC. Its protein product is CASLPGGYGGSWDTRQMFF.

Comments on this clone: The protein recorded in TCRdb matches a much larger clone and deviates from this DNA's translation at residue 14, suggesting a read error; the protein here is obtained by translating the DNA. The J gene is TRDJ3, the V gene TRDV2; possible D gene TRDD3, 5 bases. Looked up from germline, CDR1 is GEAIGNYY and CDR2 is EKD. CDR3 length: 22 residues. The V end lost 0 bases, the J end lost 3 bases, and 26 bases lay between the germline ends. CDR3 in DNA: TGTGCCTGTGACACCATCCGGGGGCTCCCCCGAGTAGGCTTCTGGGACACCCGACAGATGTTTTTC. It translates to CACDTIRGLPRVGFWDTRQMFF.

This clone was counted only a few times. TCRdb's entry gives the protein of a much larger clone, which mismatches this DNA's translation at residue 9, likely from a read error; the protein reported here is translated from the DNA. V is TRDV1 and J is TRDJ1; 9 positions agree with TRDD3. The CDR3 covers 24 residues. J lost 2 bases, V lost 0 bases, and 28 bases had no gene match. CDR1 is TSWWSYY and CDR2 is QGS in the germline V gene. CDR3 sequence reads: CALGELANLYWGTGLPHPTDKLIF. CDR3 sequence (DNA): TGTGCTCTTGGGGAACTAGCAAACTTGTACTGGGGGACGGGTCTGCCCCACCCGACCGATAAACTCATCTTT.

On this clone itself: For this DNA, TCRdb reports the protein of a much larger clone, which diverges at residue 16, most likely from a read error; the protein presented here is translated directly from the DNA. The genes are TRDV1 and TRDJ1; 9 positions agree with TRDD3. Unmatched junction bases numbered 28, after V lost 0 bases and J lost 2 bases. Germline V gene data show CDR1 as TSWWSYY and CDR2 as QGS. This CDR3 region has 24 residues. CDR3 nucleotide sequence: TGTGCTCTTGGGGAACTAGCAAACTCGTACTGGGGGACGGGTCTGTCCCACCCGACCGATAAACTCATCTTT. Its translation: CALGELANSYWGTGLSHPTDKLIF.

This clone was counted between two and nine times. The TCRdb protein comes from a much larger clone and disagrees with this DNA's translation at residue 10, likely due to a read error; the protein given here is derived from the DNA. The genes are TRDV1 and TRDJ1; 8 positions match TRDD3. V gave up 0 bases and J gave up 2 bases; unmatched junction bases: 29. This CDR3 comprises 24 residues. Germline V gene sequence: CDR1 TSWWSYY, CDR2 QGS. The CDR3 DNA sequence: TGTGCTCTTGGGGAACTAGCAAACTCGTTCTGGGGGACGGGTCTGCCCCACCCGACCGATAAACTCATCTTT. It is translated as CALGELANSFWGTGLPHPTDKLIF.

Regarding this clone: This probably arose from a read error, given a far larger clone one base away. Other DNA sequences in this sample translate to the same CDR3. No V segment was called; the J segment is TRDJ1. This CDR3 is 15 amino acids long. CDR3 DNA: TGTGCTCTTAGAGATCCCCCCCGCCAGTACGCCAAACTCATCTTT. It encodes CALRDPPRQYAKLIF.

Concerning this clone: This likely reflects a read error, since a far larger clone is one base away. Other DNA sequences from this sample encode an identical CDR3 as well. This chain joins TRDV3 and TRDJ3; D might be TRDD2 (5 bases). Germline lookup yields CDR1 TVYSNPD and CDR2 GDNSRS (reference sequence). This CDR3 has 24 residues. V dropped 2 bases and J dropped 0 bases, with 35 bases sitting between them. The CDR3 sequence is CAFSTSLPHWSILGPSWDTRQMFF. In DNA, the CDR3 is TGTGCCTTTTCTACGTCTCTTCCCCATTGGTCAATATTAGGTCCCTCCTGGGACACCCGACAGATGTTTTTC.

This clone was recorded a few times. TCRdb's entry gives the protein of a much larger clone, which mismatches this DNA's translation at residue 17, likely from a read error; the protein reported here is translated from the DNA. V and J are TRDV2 and TRDJ3, with a tentative D call TRDD3 (5 bases). The CDR3 totals 22 residues. CDR1 GEAIGNYY and CDR2 EKD come from the germline V gene. The CDR3 coding sequence is TGTGCCTGTGACACCATCCGGGGGCTCCCCCGAGTAGGCTCCTGGGACGCCCGACAGATGTTTTTC. Translated, it gives CACDTIRGLPRVGSWDARQMFF.

In this sample, this clone turned up a few times. A read error likely explains this, since a far larger clone differs by one base. Other DNA sequences in this specimen translate into the identical CDR3. This chain uses TRDV1 with TRDJ1, with 7 bases identical to TRDD2. Trimming removed 0 bases from V and 3 bases from J; junction bases left unmatched: 16. The length of the CDR3 is 19 residues. Looked up from germline, CDR1 is TSWWSYY and CDR2 is QGS. The CDR3 reads CALGELSFLSPSRPDKLIF. DNA for the CDR3: TGTGCTCTTGGGGAACTTTCCTTCCTTTCCCCTTCTCGGCCCGATAAACTCATCTTT.

Concerning this clone: A single base is all that separates this from a far larger clone, so a read error is likely. The sample contains more than one DNA sequence encoding this CDR3. The V and J genes are TRDV3 and TRDJ1, with 10 positions matching TRDD3. The CDR3 contains 15 residues. Germline CDR1 and CDR2: TVYSNPD and GDNSRS (reference sequence). In DNA, the CDR3 is TGTGCCTTTAGTGGGCAGGGGGATACGGGGCATAAACTCATCTTC. This encodes CAFSGQGDTGHKLIF.

For this clone: For this DNA, TCRdb reports the protein of a much larger clone, which diverges at residue 6, most likely from a read error; the protein presented here is translated directly from the DNA. The rearrangement uses TRDV1 and TRDJ1, with TRDD3 identical over 10 bases. Germline V gives CDR1 TSWWSYY, CDR2 QGS. There are 24 residues in the CDR3. The CDR3 bases are TGTGCTCTTGGGGAACCGATCGGGTTCCCAGCCTTCCCGAGGAACTGGGGGATTACCGTTAAACTCATCTTT. The encoded protein is CALGEPIGFPAFPRNWGITVKLIF.